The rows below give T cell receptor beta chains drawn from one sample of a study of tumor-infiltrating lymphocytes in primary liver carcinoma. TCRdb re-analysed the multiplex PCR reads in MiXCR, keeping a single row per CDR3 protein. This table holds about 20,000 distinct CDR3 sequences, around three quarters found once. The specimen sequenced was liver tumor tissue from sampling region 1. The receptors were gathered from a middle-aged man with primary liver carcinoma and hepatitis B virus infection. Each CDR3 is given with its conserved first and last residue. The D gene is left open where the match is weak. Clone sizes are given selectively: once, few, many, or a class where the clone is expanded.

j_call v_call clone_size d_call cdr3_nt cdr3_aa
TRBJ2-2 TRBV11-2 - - TGTGCCAGTAACTTTAGGCAATCGAACACCGGGGAGCTCTTTTTT CASNFRQSNTGELFF
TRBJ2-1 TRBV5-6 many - TGTGCCAGCAGATCCCGACAGTTGGCCTACAATCCTGAGCAGTTATTC CASRSRQLAYNPEQLF
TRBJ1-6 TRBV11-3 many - TGTGCCAGCAGCTCGGGATCGCGGGGGGCGCTGACCTCACCCCTCCACTTT CASSSGSRGALTSPLHF
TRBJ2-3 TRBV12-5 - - TGTACTAGTGCCGACCAATCAGGAGTGCATACGCAGTATTTT CTSADQSGVHTQYF
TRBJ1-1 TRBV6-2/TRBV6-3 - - TGTTCCAGCAGTTACCCAGAGCTGAACAGTGAGGCTTTCTTT CSSSYPELNSEAFF
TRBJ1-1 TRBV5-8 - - TGTGCCAGCGGCTTGAATTACGGGGCTCATGAAGCTTTCTTT CASGLNYGAHEAFF
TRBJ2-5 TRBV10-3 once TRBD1 TGTGCCATCAGCCCCGACAGGGCCCAAGAGACACAGCACTTC CAISPDRAQETQHF
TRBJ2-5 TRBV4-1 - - TGCGTCGGCAGCCAAGATTCCCCGAGCCAGTACTTC CVGSQDSPSQYF
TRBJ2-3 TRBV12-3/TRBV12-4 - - TGTGCCAGCACTTCGGGGAGGAGGGGGGGCACAGATACGCAGTATTTT CASTSGRRGGTDTQYF
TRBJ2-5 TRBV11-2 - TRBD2 TGTCCCACCAGCCAAACTCCTGACGGGGGGAAAGAGACCCAATACTTC CPTSQTPDGGKETQYF
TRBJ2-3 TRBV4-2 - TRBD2 TGTGCCAGCAGCCGAGTGGCGCTTCTAGCGGAAGCGACAGATACGCAGTATTTC CASSRVALLAEATDTQYF
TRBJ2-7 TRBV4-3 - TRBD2 TGCGCCAGCAGCCAAGGTCGGGAGGCTCCCTACGGGCAGTACTTC CASSQGREAPYGQYF
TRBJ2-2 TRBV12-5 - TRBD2 TGTGCTAGTGGTGTGGAGCGGGGATCAGGCACCTGGGAGCTGCTTTTT CASGVERGSGTWELLF
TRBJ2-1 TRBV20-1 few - TGCAGTGCTAGATCCCGAGCGGAGCTCTCTTCTAATGAGCAGTTCTTC CSARSRAELSSNEQFF
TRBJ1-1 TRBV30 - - TGTGCCTGGCCTAAAAGGACTGAAGCTTTCTTT CAWPKRTEAFF
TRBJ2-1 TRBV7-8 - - TGTGCCAGCAGCTTGTTAGGGGATAGGAGGAGAACCAATGAGCAGTTCTTC CASSLLGDRRRTNEQFF
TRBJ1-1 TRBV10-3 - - TGTGCCATTAAGGGAGGGGAGAACCCTGAAGCTTTCTTT CAIKGGENPEAFF
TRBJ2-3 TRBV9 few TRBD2 TGTGCCAGCAGCGTAGGCAGCGGGAGAGATCAGGATACGCAGTATTTT CASSVGSGRDQDTQYF
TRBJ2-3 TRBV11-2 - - TGTGCCAGCAGCATGATTAGCATGGATACGCAGTATTTT CASSMISMDTQYF
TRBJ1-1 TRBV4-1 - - TGCGCCAGCAGCCAAGACCGTGGGGGATCAGAAGCTTTCTTT CASSQDRGGSEAFF
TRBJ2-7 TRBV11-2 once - TGTGCCTGCAGCTTCAGTGCGACCAGCCTCCCTTACGAGCAGTACTTC CACSFSATSLPYEQYF
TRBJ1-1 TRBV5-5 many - TGTGCCAGCAGCCGGGAGTTCAACACTGAAGCTTTCTTT CASSREFNTEAFF
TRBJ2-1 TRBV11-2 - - TGTGCCAGCAGCTTAGATCTGGGGTCGGATGAGCAGTTATTC CASSLDLGSDEQLF
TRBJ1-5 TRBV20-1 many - TGCAGTGCTAGACAGGACTCGAGCAATCAGCCCCAGCATTTT CSARQDSSNQPQHF
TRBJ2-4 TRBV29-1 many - TGCAGCGCTGGACAGGGAGGGGGCATTCAGTACTTC CSAGQGGGIQYF
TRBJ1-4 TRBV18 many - TGTGCCAGCTCACCGACCTGGGACGGAAAAAATAATGAAAAACTGTTTTTT CASSPTWDGKNNEKLFF
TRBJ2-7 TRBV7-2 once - TGTGCCAGCAGCTTAGCCGGGGGTGGAGGATACGAGCAGTACTTC CASSLAGGGGYEQYF
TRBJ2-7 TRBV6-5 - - TGTGCCAGCAGTTACGGGGGGGCGGGTGAACATTACTTC CASSYGGAGEHYF
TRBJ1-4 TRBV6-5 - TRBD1 TGTGCCAGCAGCCCTACGACAGGGGTTAATGAAAGACTGTTTTTT CASSPTTGVNERLFF
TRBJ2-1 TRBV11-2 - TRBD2 TGTGGCAGCAACTTAGATGGGCGATTCAGCGGGACCCTTTACAATGGGCAGTTCTTC CGSNLDGRFSGTLYNGQFF
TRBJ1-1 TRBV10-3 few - TGTGCCATCAGTGACCGCTACACGAACACTGAGGTTTTCTTT CAISDRYTNTEVFF
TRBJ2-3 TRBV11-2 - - TGTGCTAGCAACTTGATTAGTACAGATACGCAGTATTTT CASNLISTDTQYF
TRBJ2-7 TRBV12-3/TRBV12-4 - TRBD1 TGTGCCAACAGTATGTGGACAGGGGAGTCCTACGAGCAGTACTTC CANSMWTGESYEQYF
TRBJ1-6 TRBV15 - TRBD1 TGTGCCACCAGCGGAAACCGGGACAGCCAACAACGCTTT CATSGNRDSQQRF
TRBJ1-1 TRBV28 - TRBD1 TGTATCAGCAGTTTAGAGACAGGGAGCGGTACTGAAGCTTTCTTT CISSLETGSGTEAFF
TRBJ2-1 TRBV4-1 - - TGCGCCAATAGCCCGCTCGGTAACAACAACAATGAGAAGTTCTTC CANSPLGNNNNEKFF
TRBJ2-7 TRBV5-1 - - TGCGCCAGCGGCTTGTCTCTCGGAGGGGGACAGCACTACGAGCATTACTTC CASGLSLGGGQHYEHYF
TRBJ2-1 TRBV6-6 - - TGTGACAGCAGAGCGCAAGGAAACAATGAGCAGTTCTTC CDSRAQGNNEQFF
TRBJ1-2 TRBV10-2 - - TGCGCCAGCAGTGAGGGCTTAGTGTCGGAGGGTAGCCGAAGATTGGATTATGGCTACACCTTC CASSEGLVSEGSRRLDYGYTF
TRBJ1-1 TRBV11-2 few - TGTGCTAGCAGCCCATCTAGGGGGTTCGTGAACACTGAAGCTTTCTTT CASSPSRGFVNTEAFF
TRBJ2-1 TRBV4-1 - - TGCGCCAGCAGCCAAGGGCTAGCCGAAAGCTCCTACAACGAGCAGCTCTTC CASSQGLAESSYNEQLF
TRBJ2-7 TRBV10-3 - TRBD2 TGTGCCATCAGTGAGAGGCTAGCGGACCGTCGGAGCGAGCAGTATTTC CAISERLADRRSEQYF
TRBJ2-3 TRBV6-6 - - TGTACCAGCAGTTACCCCCTCACAGGGGGCAGCGGGAGTAGAACTAACACAGATGCGCAGTATTTT CTSSYPLTGGSGSRTNTDAQYF
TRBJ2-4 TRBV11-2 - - TGTGCCAGTAGCTTAGACGATACCAAAAACATTCAGTACTTC CASSLDDTKNIQYF
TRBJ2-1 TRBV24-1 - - TGTGCCATCAGTGGAACGGGCGGGACGGGCTCCTACAATGAGCAGTTCTTC CAISGTGGTGSYNEQFF
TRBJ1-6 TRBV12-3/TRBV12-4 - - TGCGCCAGCACTTTAAGGATTTCACCCCTCCACTTT CASTLRISPLHF
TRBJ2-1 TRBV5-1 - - TGCGCCAGCAGCTTGGTTGGGGAGCCCCATAATGAGCAGTTCTTC CASSLVGEPHNEQFF
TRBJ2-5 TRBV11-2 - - TGTACCAGCAGCCAGACAAGTCAAGAGACCCAGTACTTC CTSSQTSQETQYF
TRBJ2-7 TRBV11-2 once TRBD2 TGTGCCAGCAGTTTCCGAGGGACTAGCGAGCAGTACTTC CASSFRGTSEQYF
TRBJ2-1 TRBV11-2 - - TGTGCCAGCAGCATAGAGCTCCTGGAGGGAATGAATGAGCAGTTCTTC CASSIELLEGMNEQFF